Below are 15 T cell receptor beta chains sequenced from a single sample in a study of T cells after yellow fever vaccination. TCRdb reprocessed the 5' RACE reads via MiXCR and lists one record per CDR3 protein. Of some 100,000 distinct CDR3 sequences in the sample, around 9.8% were seen once. Sequenced here: CD8+ T cells not binding an NS4B(214-222) dextramer, sorted from PBMCs, sampled less than 18 days after the first yellow fever vaccination. The receptors stem from a young man who received the YFV17D yellow fever vaccine.

The sample holds many counts of this clonotype. The V call is TRBV4-2, the J call TRBJ2-1; D assignment may be TRBD1 or TRBD2 (5 bases each). Germline assignment: CDR1 LGHNA and CDR2 YNFKEQ. There are 16 residues in the CDR3. V was cut by 3 bases and J by 3 bases, with 15 bases left in between. The CDR3 bases are TGTGCCAGCAGCCAGGTTTCGGGACGGAGCTACAATGAGCAGTTCTTC. Protein: CASSQVSGRSYNEQFF.

The V and J genes are TRBV4-1 and TRBJ2-2; D is ambiguous. This CDR3 spans 14 amino acids. The V gene lost 3 bases and the J gene lost 4 bases, with 9 bases spanning the gap. Germline loops: CDR1 MGHRA, CDR2 YSYEKL. The CDR3 is CASSHGSGTGELFF. CDR3 nucleotide sequence: TGCGCCAGCAGCCACGGGTCGGGCACCGGGGAGCTGTTTTTT.

This clonotype was seen only a few times. This chain links TRBV5-1 with TRBJ1-1; D gene unclear. Germline loops: CDR1 SGHRS, CDR2 YFSETQ. The CDR3 covers 14 residues. Trimming took off 3 bases at V and 4 bases at J, with 13 bases between the two ends. CDR3 sequence reads: CASSSGRGGTEAFF. The CDR3 region has the DNA TGCGCCAGCAGCTCCGGCCGCGGCGGCACTGAAGCTTTCTTT.

V usage is TRBV19 and J usage is TRBJ2-5; TRBD2 agrees at 9 bases. V lost 3 bases and J lost 1; bases outside the gene matches: 6. This CDR3 has 16 residues. CDR1 and CDR2 (germline): LNHDA, SQIVND (reference sequence). The CDR3 region is CASSISSGAIQETQYF. The CDR3 region has the DNA TGTGCCAGTAGTATCTCTAGCGGGGCAATCCAAGAGACCCAGTACTTC.

The chain uses TRBV20-1 and TRBJ2-1; D might be TRBD1 or TRBD2, each matching 5 bases. This CDR3 spans 12 amino acids. The V end lost 0 bases, the J end lost 7 bases, and 7 bases lay between the germline ends. CDR1 and CDR2 (germline): DFQATT, SNEGSKA (reference sequence). CDR3: CSAREGVNEQFF. The CDR3 bases are TGCAGTGCTAGAGAGGGGGTAAATGAGCAGTTCTTC.

V gene TRBV4-1 combines with J gene TRBJ2-4; D is ambiguous. V was pared by 0 bases and J by 7 bases, with 7 bases between. CDR1 and CDR2 (germline): MGHRA, YSYEKL. The CDR3 runs to 13 residues. CDR3 residues: CASSQEIWNIQYF. The CDR3 DNA follows: TGCGCCAGCAGCCAAGAAATCTGGAACATTCAGTACTTC.

In this sample, this clonotype turned up a few times. The chain is built from TRBV6-5 and TRBJ1-1, with TRBD1 as a possible D gene (5 bases). Trimming removed 7 bases from V and 4 bases from J, with 19 bases in between. From germline, CDR1 is MNHEY and CDR2 SVGAGI. The CDR3 contains 15 residues. CDR3 protein: CASTKGLGLGTEAFF. In DNA, the CDR3 is TGTGCCAGCACCAAGGGGTTGGGATTGGGCACTGAAGCTTTCTTT.

This chain links TRBV6-5 with TRBJ2-1, with 11 bases lining up with TRBD1. Germline values: CDR1 MNHEY, CDR2 SVGAGI. This CDR3 contains 15 residues. The junction had 1 base not matched to a gene; V was cut back by 0 bases and J by 6 bases. CDR3 DNA sequence: TGTGCCAGCAGTTACTCGGGACAGGGGGGCAATGAGCAGTTCTTC. It translates to CASSYSGQGGNEQFF.

There are many counts of this clonotype. The chain has TRBV12-3 or TRBV12-4 and TRBJ1-1; no definite D call. Trimming shortened V by 1 base and J by 4 bases, and 7 bases separated the two germline ends. The CDR3 is made up of 13 amino acids. The CDR3, as DNA: TGTGCCAGCAGTTTAGGCCAAATCACTGAAGCTTTCTTT. This gives the protein CASSLGQITEAFF.

This clonotype was counted a few times. This CDR3 reads CASSFGGVLDGYTF. The CDR3 nucleotides read TGTGCCAGCAGTTTTGGGGGAGTTCTCGATGGCTACACCTTC. The J gene is TRBJ1-2, the V gene TRBV12-3 or TRBV12-4, with D possibly matching TRBD1 (5 bases). The ends were cut back, 3 bases at V and 6 bases at J, with 14 bases in the middle. This CDR3 is 14 amino acids long.

V is TRBV19 and J is TRBJ2-1; tentatively, D is TRBD1 (6 bases). Trimming took off 8 bases at V and 9 bases at J, with 20 bases between the two ends. The CDR3 loop spans 14 amino acids. CDR1 is LNHDA and CDR2 is SQIVND in the germline V gene (reference sequence). CDR3 amino acids: CASAQTQGSAEQFF. The CDR3 coding sequence is TGTGCCAGTGCACAGACACAGGGAAGTGCTGAGCAGTTCTTC.

This clonotype was seen only once. V is TRBV11-1 and J is TRBJ2-3; D unresolved. The V and J ends lost 5 bases and 1 base respectively, with 22 bases between them. CDR1 is SGHAT and CDR2 is FQDESV in the germline V gene (reference sequence). The CDR3 is made up of 18 amino acids. CDR3 DNA: TGTGCCAGCAGCCGGCCGACAAGCGATGACACTGGCACAGATACGCAGTATTTT. Residues: CASSRPTSDDTGTDTQYF. Drawing the rest from reference TRBV11-1 and TRBJ2-3, the complete variable domain is EAEVAQSPRYKITEKSQAVAFWCDPISGHATLYWYRQILGQGPELLVQFQDESVVDDSQLPKDRFSAERLKGVDSTLKIQPAELGDSAMYLCASSRPTSDDTGTDTQYFGPGTRLTVL.

This clonotype was seen more than once but under ten times. V usage is TRBV7-3 and J usage is TRBJ2-1; D remains ambiguous. The V end was cut by 5 bases, the J end by 8 bases, with 19 bases between. The V gene's germline CDR1 is SGHTA and CDR2 FQGTGA. There are 15 residues in the CDR3. Written as DNA, the CDR3 is TGTGCCAGCAGCCCCAGTGGCCCGCGGACCTATGAGCAGTTCTTC. This translates into CASSPSGPRTYEQFF. Filled out from reference TRBV7-3 and TRBJ2-1, the complete variable domain reads GAGVSQTPSNKVTEKGKYVELRCDPISGHTALYWYRQSLGQGPEFLIYFQGTGAADDSGLPNDRFFAVRPEGSVSTLKIQRTERGDSAVYLCASSPSGPRTYEQFFGPGTRLTVL.

This clonotype was counted a few times. V gene TRBV7-9 combines with J gene TRBJ1-3; no clear D gene. The CDR3 loop spans 12 amino acids. Trimming left V 5 bases short and J 6 bases short, with 8 bases between. Germline assignment: CDR1 SEHNR and CDR2 FQNEAQ (reference sequence). The CDR3 DNA follows: TGTGCCAGCAGCCCCTCTACAAACACCATATATTTT. Amino acids: CASSPSTNTIYF.

This clonotype was seen a few times. The rearrangement uses TRBV4-1 and TRBJ1-2; no clear D gene. The germline V gene has CDR1 MGHRA and CDR2 YSYEKL. This CDR3 spans 16 amino acids. V lost 1 base and J lost 4, with 16 bases in between. CDR3 loop: CASSQAPTRAGYGYTF. Written as DNA, the CDR3 is TGCGCCAGCAGCCAAGCCCCAACGCGGGCGGGCTATGGCTACACCTTC.